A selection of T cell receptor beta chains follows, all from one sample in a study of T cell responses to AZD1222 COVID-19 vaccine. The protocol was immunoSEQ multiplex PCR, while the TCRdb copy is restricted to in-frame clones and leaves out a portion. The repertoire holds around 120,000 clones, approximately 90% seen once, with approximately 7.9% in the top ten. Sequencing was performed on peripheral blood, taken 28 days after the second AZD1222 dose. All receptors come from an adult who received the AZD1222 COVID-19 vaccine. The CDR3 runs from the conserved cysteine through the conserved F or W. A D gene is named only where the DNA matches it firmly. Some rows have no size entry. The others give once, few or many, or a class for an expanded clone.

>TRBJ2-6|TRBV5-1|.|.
CASSPDSAISSGANVLTF
TGCGCCAGCAGCCCCGACAGTGCCATAAGCTCTGGGGCCAACGTCCTGACTTTC
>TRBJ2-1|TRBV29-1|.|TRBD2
CSVEDLSASGSLDEQFF
TGCAGCGTTGAAGATCTATCGGCTAGCGGGAGTTTGGATGAGCAGTTCTTC
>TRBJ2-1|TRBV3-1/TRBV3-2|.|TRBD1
CASSPSTGSSYNEQFF
TGTGCCAGCAGCCCATCGACAGGGAGCTCCTACAATGAGCAGTTCTTC
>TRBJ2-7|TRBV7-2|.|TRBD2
CASTPSGGLVSEQYF
TGTGCCAGCACCCCAAGCGGGGGCCTCGTTAGCGAGCAGTACTTC
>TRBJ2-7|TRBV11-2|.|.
CASSLDSWVSSYEQYF
TGTGCCAGCAGCTTAGACTCGTGGGTAAGCTCCTACGAGCAGTACTTC
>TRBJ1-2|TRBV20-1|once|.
CSAPTPGYTF
TGCAGTGCCCCCACCCCTGGCTACACCTTC
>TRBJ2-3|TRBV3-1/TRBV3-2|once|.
CASSQESADTQYF
TGTGCCAGCAGCCAAGAATCAGCAGATACGCAGTATTTT
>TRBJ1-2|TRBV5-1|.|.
CASSFLEYWGYTF
TGCGCCAGCAGCTTTCTGGAATATTGGGGCTACACCTTC
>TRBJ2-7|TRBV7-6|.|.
CASSLGSGPDEQYF
TGTGCCAGCAGCTTAGGATCGGGCCCGGACGAGCAGTACTTC
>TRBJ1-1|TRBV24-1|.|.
CATSERAGTEAFF
TGTGCCACCAGTGAACGGGCGGGCACTGAAGCTTTCTTT
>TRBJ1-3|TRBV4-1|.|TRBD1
CASSQVETGEPGNTIYF
TGCGCCAGCAGCCAAGTAGAGACAGGGGAACCAGGAAACACCATATATTTT
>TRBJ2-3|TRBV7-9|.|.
CASSFRAGPTDTQYF
TGTGCCAGCAGCTTTAGGGCAGGGCCCACAGATACGCAGTATTTT
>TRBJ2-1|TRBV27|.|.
CASSFSPPTYNEQFF
TGTGCCAGCAGTTTTAGCCCCCCCACCTACAATGAGCAGTTCTTC
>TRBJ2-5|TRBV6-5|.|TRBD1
CASRQGANPQETQYF
TGTGCCAGCAGACAGGGGGCAAATCCACAAGAGACCCAGTACTTC
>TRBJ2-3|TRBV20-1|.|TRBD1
CSASKQGPDTQYF
TGCAGTGCTAGTAAACAGGGGCCAGATACGCAGTATTTT